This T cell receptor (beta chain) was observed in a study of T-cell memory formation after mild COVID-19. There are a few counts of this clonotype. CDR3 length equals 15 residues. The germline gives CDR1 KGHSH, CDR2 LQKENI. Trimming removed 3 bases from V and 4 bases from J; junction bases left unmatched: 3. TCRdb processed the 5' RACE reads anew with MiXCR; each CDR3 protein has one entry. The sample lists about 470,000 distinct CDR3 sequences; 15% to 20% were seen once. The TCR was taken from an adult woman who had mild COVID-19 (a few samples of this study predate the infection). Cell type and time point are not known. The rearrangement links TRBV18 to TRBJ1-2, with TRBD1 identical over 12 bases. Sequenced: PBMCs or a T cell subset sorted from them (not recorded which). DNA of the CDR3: TGTGCCAGCTCACCCGGGACAGGGGGCGGCTATGGCTACACCTTC. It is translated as CASSPGTGGGYGYTF. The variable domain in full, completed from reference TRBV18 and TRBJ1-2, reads NAGVMQNPRHLVRRRGQEARLRCSPMKGHSHVYWYRQLPEEGLKFMVYLQKENIIDESGMPKERFSAEFPKEGPSILRIQQVVRGDSAAYFCASSPGTGGGYGYTFGSGTRLTVV.